Shown below are 25 T cell receptor beta chains from a single sample sequenced in a study of T cells in Graves' hyperthyroidism and ophthalmopathy. Amplified regions were TCR beta CDR3 sequences from RNA transcripts. Primed by the HTBI set, a first-round RT-PCR was run on the TCR CDR3. Using its own MiXCR run on the multiplex PCR reads, TCRdb lists one record per CDR3 protein. The table shows hundreds of thousands of distinct CDR3 sequences, with 45% occurring only once. The specimen sequenced was peripheral blood or thyroid tissue (not recorded which). These receptors all stem from an adult man with Graves' disease, either hyperthyroidism or ophthalmopathy (not recorded which).

The J gene is TRBJ1-1, the V gene TRBV24-1; weak D call: TRBD1 (5 bases). From germline, CDR1 is KGHDR and CDR2 SFDVKD. Deletions cut 11 bases from V and 1 base from J, with 16 bases between. There are 14 residues in the CDR3. CDR3 nucleotides: TGTGCCAGCGGGGGTGCCCAGGGGAACACTGAAGCTTTCTTT. It specifies CASGGAQGNTEAFF.

The chain joins TRBV7-9 to TRBJ1-1; 7 nucleotides line up with TRBD1. The V gene end was trimmed by 5 bases and the J gene end by 1 base; junction bases not matched to a gene: 7. Germline V gives CDR1 SEHNR, CDR2 FQNEAQ (reference sequence). This CDR3 has 15 residues. The CDR3 sequence is CASSEDRAPNTEAFF. CDR3 coding DNA: TGTGCCAGCAGCGAAGACAGGGCCCCGAACACTGAAGCTTTCTTT.

This clonotype has a count of ten or more. The V call is TRBV29-1, the J call TRBJ2-7; TRBD2 is a possible D gene (5 bases). This CDR3 has 16 amino acids. V was cut by 1 base and J by 2 bases, with 18 bases left in between. Per germline, CDR1 SQVTM and CDR2 ANQGSEA. CDR3 sequence (DNA): TGCAGCGTTGAAGGAGGGCCAGGTGTGGCTACCTACGAGCAGTACTTC. Its translation: CSVEGGPGVATYEQYF.

CDR3 in amino acids: CSAKGQGVNTEAFF. The CDR3 bases are TGCAGTGCAAAAGGACAGGGTGTGAACACTGAAGCTTTCTTT. The chain joins TRBV20-1 to TRBJ1-1, with 8 bases lining up with TRBD1. V lost 6 bases, J lost 0 bases, and 6 bases stayed unmatched. Germline V gene sequence: CDR1 DFQATT, CDR2 SNEGSKA (reference sequence). The CDR3 totals 14 residues.

A note on this clonotype: A much larger clone differs by one base, so this may be a read error. The chain combines TRBV20-1 with TRBJ1-3; D remains unclear. The CDR3 is made up of 13 amino acids. Germline V lookup: CDR1 DFQATT, CDR2 SNEGSKA (reference sequence). The CDR3 sequence is CSASLDVGSTIYF. CDR3 in DNA: TGCAGTGCTAGCTTGGACGTGGGAAGCACCATATATTTT.

The rearrangement links TRBV29-1 to TRBJ1-2, with TRBD1 matching over 10 bases. CDR1 is SQVTM and CDR2 is ANQGSEA in the germline V gene. V lost 6 bases and J lost 8; bases outside the gene matches: 6. The CDR3 runs 12 residues. CDR3 coding DNA: TGCAGCGTCCGGACAGGGGGTCGGGGCTACACCTTC. Protein product: CSVRTGGRGYTF.

CDR3 sequence: CASSYDSNTGELFF. CDR3 in DNA: TGTGCCAGCAGTTACGACTCGAACACCGGGGAGCTGTTTTTT. The rearrangement links TRBV6-2 or TRBV6-3 to TRBJ2-2; D is uncertain. The V end lost 2 bases, the J end lost 0 bases, and 4 bases lay between the germline ends. This CDR3 comprises 14 residues. The V gene's germline CDR1 is MNHEY and CDR2 SVGEGT.

As regards this clonotype: A much larger clone differs by one base, so this may be a read error. V and J are TRBV2 and TRBJ1-2; 7 bases match TRBD1. Trimming took 7 bases from V and 2 from J; bases not matched to a gene: 4. CDR1 SNHLY and CDR2 FYNNEI come from the germline V gene. This CDR3 contains 13 residues. CDR3 in amino acids: CASKSRGNYGYTF. CDR3 DNA sequence: TGTGCCAGCAAAAGCAGGGGGAACTATGGCTACACCTTC.

The genes are TRBV15 and TRBJ2-7; no clear D. This CDR3 region has 12 residues. Germline V CDR1 and CDR2: LNHNV, YYDKDF (reference sequence). Trimming took 0 bases from V and 7 from J, leaving 7 bases between them. The CDR3 reads CATSRDRREQYF. DNA of the CDR3: TGTGCCACCAGCAGAGATCGCCGGGAGCAGTACTTC. Complete variable domain (other parts from reference TRBV15 and TRBJ2-7): DAMVIQNPRYQVTQFGKPVTLSCSQTLNHNVMYWYQQKSSQAPKLLFHYYDKDFNNEADTPDNFQSRRPNTSFCFLDIRSPGLGDTAMYLCATSRDRREQYFGPGTRLTVT.

This clonotype was recorded a few times. The chain carries TRBV20-1 and TRBJ2-3, with TRBD2 matching 8 bases. This CDR3 has 12 residues. With V trimmed by 3 bases and J by 14 bases, 10 bases remained unmatched. The V gene's germline CDR1 is DFQATT and CDR2 SNEGSKA (reference sequence). CDR3 protein: CSARARGLVPYF. In DNA form, the CDR3 reads TGCAGTGCTAGGGCCCGGGGACTAGTACCGTATTTT.

This clonotype was observed once. Possible read error: a much larger clone is one base away. This chain uses TRBV24-1 with TRBJ1-2, with 8 bases identical to TRBD1. The CDR3 totals 16 residues. J was trimmed by 0 bases and V by 3 bases; bases with no gene match: 5. The germline V gene has CDR1 KGHDR and CDR2 SFDVKD. The CDR3 is CATSDPTGAANYGYTF. The DNA of the CDR3 is TGTGCCACCAGTGATCCGACAGGGGCAGCTAACTATGGCTACACCTTC.

This clonotype was counted many times. The gene calls are TRBV7-2 and TRBJ2-5; D is undetermined. Germline CDR1 is SGHTA and CDR2 is FQGNSA. Trimming stripped 2 bases from V and 5 bases from J, with 9 bases between. This CDR3 has 13 residues. The CDR3 DNA is TGTGCCAGCAGCTTACTAGGGCACGAGACCCAGTACTTC. Protein: CASSLLGHETQYF. Looking up the rest from reference TRBV7-2 and TRBJ2-5 gives the full variable domain: GAGVSQSPSNKVTEKGKDVELRCDPISGHTALYWYRQSLGQGLEFLIYFQGNSAPDKSGLPSDRFSAERTGGSVSTLTIQRTQQEDSAVYLCASSLLGHETQYFGPGTRLLVL.

In the case of this clonotype: A clone one base away is much larger, so this may be a read error. This chain joins TRBV2 and TRBJ2-5, with D unclear. Germline V gene data show CDR1 as SNHLY and CDR2 as FYNNEI. The CDR3 runs to 15 residues. CDR3 sequence (DNA): TGTGCCAGCAGCCAATTGTCTGGGAACCAAGAGGCCCAGTACTTC. This encodes CASSQLSGNQEAQYF.

V gene TRBV6-1 combines with J gene TRBJ2-2; D possibly uses TRBD1 or TRBD2 (5 bases each). Deletions cut 11 bases from V and 3 bases from J, with 16 bases between. Germline lookup yields CDR1 MNHNS and CDR2 SASEGT. This CDR3 contains 14 residues. The CDR3 DNA is TGTGCCGCCAGTGGAAGGGGAGACACCGGGGAGCTGTTTTTT. This sequence encodes CAASGRGDTGELFF.

This clonotype was seen more than once but under ten times. CDR3: CSVRRQGEQETQYF. For the CDR3, the DNA is TGCAGCGTGAGGCGACAGGGGGAACAAGAGACCCAGTACTTC. This chain uses TRBV29-1 with TRBJ2-5; 9 positions agree with TRBD1. This CDR3 has 14 amino acids. With 6 bases clipped from V and 2 bases from J, the junction kept 7 bases outside the gene matches. Germline V gene lookup returns CDR1 SQVTM and CDR2 ANQGSEA.

This clonotype was counted many times. The germline gene is not matched at one end of the junction; a read error may be the cause. The genes are TRBV5-1 and TRBJ1-2; D is undetermined. This CDR3 is built from 13 residues. In germline, CDR1 is SGHRS, CDR2 YFSETQ. The CDR3 region has the DNA TGTGCCAGCAGTTACGACCCCAACTATGGCTACACCTTC. This gives the protein CASSYDPNYGYTF.

The chain has TRBV2 and TRBJ1-2; possibly TRBD1 for D (5 bases). Germline CDR1 is SNHLY and CDR2 is FYNNEI. Trimming took off 5 bases at V and 8 bases at J, with 15 bases between the two ends. This CDR3 comprises 13 residues. The CDR3 region has the DNA TGTGCCAGCAGTTACTCACCGGGGCAAGGCTACACCTTC. It encodes CASSYSPGQGYTF.

The rearrangement links TRBV29-1 to TRBJ2-6; D gene uncertain. Germline CDR1 and CDR2: SQVTM and ANQGSEA. Trimming stripped 4 bases from V and 4 bases from J, with 8 bases between. The CDR3 consists of 13 residues. The CDR3 bases are TGCAGCGTTGTAGGTTCCGGGGCCAACGTCCTGACTTTC. It yields the protein CSVVGSGANVLTF.

In the case of this clonotype: This could be a read error, since a much larger clone is one nucleotide away. The rearrangement joins TRBV2 to TRBJ2-7; D is unresolved. The CDR3 consists of 11 residues. The V gene's germline CDR1 is SNHLY and CDR2 FYNNEI. V was clipped by 6 bases and J by 7 bases, with 10 bases between them. The CDR3 spells CASSVYGEQYF. DNA of the CDR3: TGTGCCAGCAGCGTCTACGGTGAGCAGTACTTC.

This chain connects TRBV7-2 to TRBJ2-5; TRBD1 aligns across 9 bases. The germline gives CDR1 SGHTA, CDR2 FQGNSA. The CDR3 runs 16 residues. With 3 bases clipped from V and 0 bases from J, the junction kept 5 bases outside the gene matches. The CDR3 sequence is CASSFRDREDQETQYF. The CDR3 DNA is TGTGCCAGCAGCTTCCGGGACAGGGAGGACCAAGAGACCCAGTACTTC.

J is TRBJ1-1 and V is TRBV20-1; a weak D match, TRBD1 (5 bases). Trimming took 0 bases from V and 6 from J, leaving 11 bases between them. This CDR3 contains 13 residues. Germline CDR1 DFQATT, CDR2 SNEGSKA (reference sequence). The CDR3: CSARDPPGAEAFF. The CDR3 region has the DNA TGCAGTGCTAGAGATCCCCCGGGGGCTGAAGCTTTCTTT.

V is TRBV29-1 and J is TRBJ1-2, with 7 bases that match TRBD1. The CDR3 covers 13 residues. Germline CDR1 SQVTM, CDR2 ANQGSEA. V shed 3 bases and J 7 bases; nucleotides not matched to a gene: 8. CDR3: CSVEKGAYRGYTF. CDR3 nucleotides: TGCAGCGTTGAGAAGGGGGCGTATCGTGGCTACACCTTC.

This clonotype was recorded at least ten times. The chain has TRBV7-9 and TRBJ2-5, with D unresolved. Looked up from germline, CDR1 is SEHNR and CDR2 is FQNEAQ (reference sequence). This CDR3 region has 12 residues. V lost 5 bases and J lost 5, with 9 bases in between. The CDR3 region has the DNA TGTGCCAGCAGCGGAATCACTGAGACCCAGTACTTC. Encoded protein: CASSGITETQYF.

The chain is built from TRBV29-1 and TRBJ1-1; weak D call: TRBD1 (6 bases). V was shortened by 4 bases and J by 0 bases, with 15 bases between the two germline ends. The CDR3 totals 15 residues. Germline V lookup: CDR1 SQVTM, CDR2 ANQGSEA. The CDR3 region is CSVGARGRMNTEAFF. CDR3 nucleotide sequence: TGCAGCGTTGGAGCCAGGGGCAGGATGAACACTGAAGCTTTCTTT. Complete variable domain (other parts from reference TRBV29-1 and TRBJ1-1): SAVISQKPSRDICQRGTSLTIQCQVDSQVTMMFWYRQQPGQSLTLIATANQGSEATYESGFVIDKFPISRPNLTFSTLTVSNMSPEDSSIYLCSVGARGRMNTEAFFGQGTRLTVV.

There are many counts of this clonotype. V is TRBV5-1 and J is TRBJ1-6, with D possibly matching TRBD1 (5 bases). The germline V and J ends were trimmed by 0 bases and 7 bases, with 11 bases remaining between them. This CDR3 contains 15 residues. Germline loops: CDR1 SGHRS, CDR2 YFSETQ. CDR3 sequence (DNA): TGCGCCAGCAGCTTGGTCCAGGGACGGAATTCACCCCTCCACTTT. Protein: CASSLVQGRNSPLHF. Using reference TRBV5-1 and TRBJ1-6 for the parts outside the CDR3, the full variable domain is KAGVTQTPRYLIKTRGQQVTLSCSPISGHRSVSWYQQTPGQGLQFLFEYFSETQRNKGNFPGRFSGRQFSNSRSEMNVSTLELGDSALYLCASSLVQGRNSPLHFGNGTRLTVT.